These 20 T cell receptor beta chains were sequenced from one sample in a study of T cell responses to AZD1222 COVID-19 vaccine. The table came from immunoSEQ multiplex PCR; TCRdb's copy has only in-frame clones and leaves some out. The sample lists approximately 110,000 clones, roughly 84% occurring once. The sample here was peripheral blood, taken on day 0 of AZD1222 vaccination. The receptors originated from an adult in good health.

The genes are TRBV6-5 and TRBJ1-2; 9 nucleotides match TRBD1. V was pared by 0 bases and J by 5 bases, with 1 base of the junction left unmatched. Germline CDR1 MNHEY, CDR2 SVGAGI. The CDR3 is 14 residues long. The CDR3 nucleotides read TGTGCCAGCAGTTACTCGGGACAGGGTTATGGCTACACCTTC. Translated, it gives CASSYSGQGYGYTF.

The chain is built from TRBV11-2 and TRBJ1-6; 8 bases are a match to TRBD1. V dropped 0 bases and J dropped 6; count of bases not matched to a gene: 1. The CDR3 sequence is 15 residues long. The germline CDR1 and CDR2 sequences are SGHAT and FQNNGV. The CDR3 is CASSLDDRGNSPLHF. DNA for the CDR3: TGTGCCAGCAGCTTAGATGACAGGGGTAATTCACCCCTCCACTTT.

The chain joins TRBV18 to TRBJ2-1, with 9 positions matching TRBD1. CDR3 size: 14 residues. CDR1 and CDR2 from the germline V gene are KGHSH and LQKENI. V lost 8 bases, J lost 5 bases, and 7 bases stayed unmatched. Here the CDR3 reads CASHRDRAHNEQFF. CDR3 sequence (DNA): TGTGCCAGCCACCGGGACAGGGCCCACAATGAGCAGTTCTTC.

The gene calls are TRBV4-3 and TRBJ2-7, with 7 bases fitting TRBD1. Germline V lookup: CDR1 LGHNA, CDR2 YSLEER. The V segment lost 0 bases and the J segment 0 bases; nucleotides outside the gene matches: 5. This CDR3 is 16 amino acids long. CDR3 DNA: TGCGCCAGCAGCCAAGAACGGGACAGCTCCTCCTACGAGCAGTACTTC. It yields the protein CASSQERDSSSYEQYF.

The chain carries TRBV6-5 and TRBJ1-1; TRBD1 agrees at 8 bases. This CDR3 has 14 amino acids. Losses at the gene ends were 6 bases for V and 3 bases for J; bases not matched to a gene: 6. CDR1 is MNHEY, CDR2 SVGAGI, per germline. The CDR3 region has the DNA TGTGCCAGCAGCACCCCGGGACAGGACACTGAAGCTTTCTTT. This sequence encodes CASSTPGQDTEAFF.

The genes are TRBV12-5 and TRBJ2-7; D is ambiguous. This CDR3 contains 15 residues. Germline values: CDR1 LGHNT, CDR2 FRNRAP. V was trimmed by 6 bases and J by 6 bases, leaving 21 bases between them. In DNA, the CDR3 is TGTGCTAGTGGCCGAGTAAGTCGAGCAAGGACCGAGCAGTACTTC. It codes for CASGRVSRARTEQYF.

The genes are TRBV7-9 and TRBJ2-3, with D maybe TRBD2 (6 bases). CDR3 length: 16 amino acids. Germline V lookup: CDR1 SEHNR, CDR2 FQNEAQ (reference sequence). Trimming took 0 bases from V and 0 from J, leaving 10 bases between them. CDR3 loop: CASSLASSASTDTQYF. The CDR3 DNA sequence: TGTGCCAGCAGCTTAGCCTCTAGCGCAAGCACAGATACGCAGTATTTT.

The V call is TRBV4-3, the J call TRBJ1-1; no definite D call. This CDR3 contains 11 residues. Looked up from germline, CDR1 is LGHNA and CDR2 is YSLEER. V gave up 1 base and J gave up 8 bases, with 5 bases separating them. The CDR3 reads CASSQGFEAFF. DNA of the CDR3: TGCGCCAGCAGCCAAGGGTTCGAAGCTTTCTTT.

This clone has a single count. The chain employs TRBV5-1 and TRBJ2-3, with 8 bases that match TRBD2. J lost 3 bases, V lost 2 bases, and 5 bases had no gene match. Germline V gives CDR1 SGHRS, CDR2 YFSETQ. The CDR3 covers 15 residues. This chain's CDR3 is CASSLPGLVTDTQYF. Here the CDR3 DNA reads TGCGCCAGCAGCTTACCGGGACTAGTGACAGATACGCAGTATTTT. The full variable domain, its missing parts supplied by reference TRBV5-1 and TRBJ2-3, is KAGVTQTPRYLIKTRGQQVTLSCSPISGHRSVSWYQQTPGQGLQFLFEYFSETQRNKGNFPGRFSGRQFSNSRSEMNVSTLELGDSALYLCASSLPGLVTDTQYFGPGTRLTVL.

The chain employs TRBV5-5 and TRBJ1-4, with TRBD1 as a possible D gene (5 bases). V lost 3 bases and J lost 4, with 10 bases in between. The germline V gene encodes CDR1 SGHKS and CDR2 YYEKEE (reference sequence). CDR3 length equals 14 residues. In DNA, the CDR3 is TGTGCCAGCAGCTATGGGGGACTTAATGAAAAACTGTTTTTT. Translation: CASSYGGLNEKLFF.

The V and J genes are TRBV6-5 and TRBJ1-1; D gene ambiguous. CDR1 and CDR2 (germline): MNHEY, SVGAGI. Trimming pared 7 bases from V and 1 base from J, leaving 10 bases between. The CDR3 loop spans 13 amino acids. The CDR3 loop reads CASTKQRNTEAFF. The CDR3 DNA sequence: TGTGCCAGCACCAAACAGCGGAACACTGAAGCTTTCTTT.

As concerns this clone: This sample also contains other DNA sequences that code for the same CDR3. This chain uses TRBV5-1 with TRBJ2-5; 8 nucleotides line up with TRBD1. The CDR3 covers 14 residues. The trim removed 4 bases at V and 2 bases at J, leaving 4 bases unmatched. CDR1 and CDR2 (germline): SGHRS, YFSETQ. This chain's CDR3 is CASSTGQGQETQYF. CDR3 nucleotides: TGCGCCAGCAGCACAGGACAGGGTCAAGAGACCCAGTACTTC.

This chain uses TRBV14 with TRBJ2-2; 10 nucleotides match TRBD2. The trim removed 0 bases at V and 4 bases at J, leaving 8 bases unmatched. In germline, CDR1 is SGHDN, CDR2 FVKESK. The CDR3 length is 18 residues. CDR3: CASSQDFSLAGITGELFF. In nucleotides, the CDR3 is TGTGCCAGCAGCCAAGATTTCTCACTAGCGGGGATCACCGGGGAGCTGTTTTTT.

CDR3 loop: CASRDRLVEPQHF. The DNA for the CDR3 is TGTGCCAGTAGGGACAGACTGGTAGAGCCCCAGCATTTT. The gene calls are TRBV19 and TRBJ1-5, with D possibly TRBD1 on 6 matching bases. Germline values: CDR1 LNHDA, CDR2 SQIVND (reference sequence). This CDR3 region has 13 residues. V was clipped by 6 bases and J by 8 bases, with 14 bases between them.

V usage is TRBV7-6 and J usage is TRBJ1-5; D may be TRBD1 (6 bases). The CDR3 is made up of 15 amino acids. V lost 4 bases, J lost 5 bases, and 15 bases lay in between. The V gene's germline CDR1 is SGHVS and CDR2 FNYEAQ. CDR3 sequence: CASSWGAGLDQPQHF. The CDR3 bases are TGTGCCAGCAGCTGGGGGGCAGGGTTGGATCAGCCCCAGCATTTT.

The J gene is TRBJ1-3, the V gene TRBV5-1; 7 positions match TRBD1. The CDR3 is 17 residues long. Per germline, CDR1 SGHRS and CDR2 YFSETQ. Trimming took 0 bases from V and 0 from J; bases not matched to a gene: 6. The CDR3: CASSLATGQPSGNTIYF. In nucleotides, the CDR3 is TGCGCCAGCAGCTTGGCAACGGGACAGCCCTCTGGAAACACCATATATTTT. Supplemented by reference TRBV5-1 and TRBJ1-3, the full variable domain reads KAGVTQTPRYLIKTRGQQVTLSCSPISGHRSVSWYQQTPGQGLQFLFEYFSETQRNKGNFPGRFSGRQFSNSRSEMNVSTLELGDSALYLCASSLATGQPSGNTIYFGEGSWLTVV.

The chain is built from TRBV3-1 (or the pseudogene TRBV3-2) and TRBJ1-6; no definite D call. The CDR3 runs to 14 residues. The germline V and J ends were trimmed by 4 bases and 9 bases, with 13 bases remaining between them. Germline CDR1 LGHDT, CDR2 YNNKEL (reference sequence). The CDR3 DNA reads TGTGCCAGCAGCCCCTTTACCCGGGGTTCACCCCTCCACTTT. Its protein product is CASSPFTRGSPLHF.

The chain links TRBV19 to TRBJ2-1; TRBD1 aligns across 9 bases. Germline CDR1 and CDR2: LNHDA and SQIVND (reference sequence). The length of the CDR3 is 14 residues. Trimming removed 7 bases from V and 8 bases from J; junction bases left unmatched: 9. Here the CDR3 reads CASTPQGASHEQFF. The CDR3, as DNA: TGTGCCAGTACCCCACAGGGGGCGTCGCATGAGCAGTTCTTC.

This clone appeared a single time. This chain joins TRBV4-1 and TRBJ2-2; the D is unclear. The CDR3 consists of 13 residues. Trimming took 1 base from V and 4 from J, leaving 4 bases between them. CDR1 and CDR2 (germline): MGHRA, YSYEKL. The CDR3 reads CASSQATTGELFF. CDR3 in DNA: TGCGCCAGCAGCCAAGCGACCACCGGGGAGCTGTTTTTT.

CDR3 bases: TGTGCCTGGAGTCCCGGGTCGGGCAATCAGCCCCAGCATTTT. Its translation: CAWSPGSGNQPQHF. This rearrangement joins TRBV30 to TRBJ1-5; D unclear. The ends were cut back, 2 bases at V and 2 bases at J, with 10 bases in the middle. The germline V gene has CDR1 GTSNPN and CDR2 SVGIG (reference sequence). CDR3 size: 14 residues.